The clone carrying this T cell receptor beta chain occurred a few times. Produced via immunoSEQ multiplex PCR; TCRdb's table is partial and in-frame only. The table records 80,000 to 100,000 clones, more than 70% of them present only once. The data are from a study of blood T cell repertoires in COVID-19. Background on the study: In each case, the material was cDNA or gDNA derived from T cells, B-cell-depleted T cells, or PBMCs.

The CDR3 extends over 16 amino acids. Unmatched junction bases numbered 8, after V lost 6 bases and J lost 0 bases. From germline, CDR1 is SNHLY and CDR2 FYNNEI. The source is a woman between 55 and 75 years old in a cohort sampled during active or convalescent COVID-19. The chain recombines TRBV2 with TRBJ1-1, with 9 bases lining up with TRBD1. The sample was peripheral blood. This CDR3 is CASRRGQGLLNTEAFF. CDR3 nucleotide sequence: TGTGCCAGCAGACGAGGACAGGGGCTCCTGAACACTGAAGCTTTCTTT.